These 31 T cell receptor beta chains came from one sample sequenced in a study of blood T cell repertoires in COVID-19. Assay: immunoSEQ multiplex PCR; the TCRdb copy retains only in-frame clones and omits some. The data contain about 170,000 clones, approximately 91% of them singletons. The sample consisted of peripheral blood. All receptors come from a man between 18 and 29 years old with COVID-19, enrolled during active disease.

This sequence joins TRBV14 and TRBJ1-2; the D gene is possibly TRBD1 (6 bases). The V gene's germline CDR1 is SGHDN and CDR2 FVKESK. The CDR3 spans 15 residues. Between the trimmed V and J ends, which lost 1 base and 8 bases, there was a span of 17 bases. CDR3: CASSQVVGGARGYTF. In nucleotides, the CDR3 is TGTGCCAGCAGCCAAGTGGTTGGGGGGGCGCGCGGCTACACCTTC.

Comment on this clone: The junction departs from the called germline gene at one end, perhaps through a read error. This sequence joins TRBV30 and TRBJ1-4; tentatively, D is TRBD1 (5 bases). The CDR3 is 13 residues long. Germline V gene lookup returns CDR1 GTSNPN and CDR2 SVGIG (reference sequence). In nucleotides, the CDR3 is TGTGCCTGGAGTCAAAGGGAAGGGGAAAAACTGCTTTTT. Translated: CAWSQREGEKLLF.

The chain couples TRBV7-8 to TRBJ1-2; 8 nucleotides align to TRBD1. The CDR3 totals 15 residues. J gave up 2 bases and V 5 bases, and 7 bases lay outside the gene matches. The V gene's germline CDR1 is SGHVS and CDR2 FQNEAQ. This chain's CDR3 is CASSLTGGWNYGYTF. CDR3 DNA sequence: TGTGCCAGCAGCCTAACAGGGGGATGGAACTATGGCTACACCTTC. Combining the CDR3 with reference TRBV7-8 and TRBJ1-2 gives the whole variable domain GAGVSQSPRYKVAKRGQDVALRCDPISGHVSLFWYQQALGQGPEFLTYFQNEAQLDKSGLPSDRFFAERPEGSVSTLKIQRTQQEDSAVYLCASSLTGGWNYGYTFGSGTRLTVV.

The chain carries TRBV6-5 and TRBJ2-2; 9 nucleotides match TRBD1. The CDR3 contains 15 residues. J was trimmed by 4 bases and V by 6 bases; bases with no gene match: 6. Germline V gives CDR1 MNHEY, CDR2 SVGAGI. The CDR3 DNA reads TGTGCCAGCAGCACGACAGGGGGACGCACCGGGGAGCTGTTTTTT. Its protein product is CASSTTGGRTGELFF.

This chain uses TRBV2 with TRBJ1-2; 9 bases agree with TRBD1. The J segment lost 4 bases and the V segment lost 9 bases, leaving 18 bases of the junction unmatched. Germline lookup yields CDR1 SNHLY and CDR2 FYNNEI. The CDR3 sequence is 17 residues long. This chain's CDR3 is CARHRIFNRDRAYGYTF. DNA for the CDR3: TGTGCCAGACATCGAATTTTTAACCGGGACAGGGCCTATGGCTACACCTTC.

This clone was seen once. This chain links TRBV28 with TRBJ2-7; possible D gene TRBD2, 6 bases. This CDR3 spans 13 amino acids. Germline CDR1 and CDR2: MDHEN and SYDVKM. V lost 10 bases and J lost 4, with 17 bases in between. The CDR3 nucleotides are TGTGCCATTGAAATGGCGGGACGATACGAGCAGTACTTC. Its translation is CAIEMAGRYEQYF.

The chain couples TRBV13 to TRBJ1-1, with D perhaps matching TRBD1 (6 bases). Trimming shortened V by 5 bases and J by 5 bases, and 12 bases separated the two germline ends. The CDR3 runs 13 residues. In germline, CDR1 is PRHDT, CDR2 FYEKMQ (reference sequence). The CDR3 nucleotides read TGTGCCAGCAGCACCAAGGGGGGGACTGAAGCTTTCTTT. Amino acids: CASSTKGGTEAFF.

The chain joins TRBV2 to TRBJ2-1; 10 bases are shared with TRBD2. In germline, CDR1 is SNHLY, CDR2 FYNNEI. There are 14 residues in the CDR3. Trimming removed 7 bases from V and 6 bases from J; junction bases left unmatched: 6. In nucleotides, the CDR3 is TGTGCCAGCAACTCTAGCGGGAGTAGCAATGAGCAGTTCTTC. As protein: CASNSSGSSNEQFF.

The chain recombines TRBV30 with TRBJ2-7; 8 nucleotides align to TRBD1. V shed 0 bases and J 5 bases; nucleotides not matched to a gene: 3. Germline V gene sequence: CDR1 GTSNPN, CDR2 SVGIG (reference sequence). The CDR3 length is 13 residues. The CDR3 spells CAWSVLRGHEQYF. The CDR3 DNA is TGTGCCTGGAGTGTACTCAGGGGGCACGAGCAGTACTTC.

The chain uses TRBV6-5 and TRBJ2-5; D is unresolved. CDR3 length: 12 residues. Trimming left V 5 bases short and J 2 bases short, with 6 bases between. Germline CDR1 reads MNHEY; CDR2 reads SVGAGI. DNA of the CDR3: TGTGCCAGCAGTCCCAGACAAGAGACCCAGTACTTC. Translation: CASSPRQETQYF.

This clone is a singleton in its sample. The genes are TRBV5-1 and TRBJ2-1; D is perhaps TRBD2 (6 bases). This CDR3 is 15 amino acids long. With 0 bases removed from V and 5 bases from J, the gap between germline ends came to 12 bases. Germline CDR1 reads SGHRS; CDR2 reads YFSETQ. This chain's CDR3 is CASSLVEGPHNEQFF. The CDR3 nucleotides read TGCGCCAGCAGCTTGGTGGAGGGACCACACAATGAGCAGTTCTTC. Based on the CDR3 plus reference TRBV5-1 and TRBJ2-1, the full variable domain is KAGVTQTPRYLIKTRGQQVTLSCSPISGHRSVSWYQQTPGQGLQFLFEYFSETQRNKGNFPGRFSGRQFSNSRSEMNVSTLELGDSALYLCASSLVEGPHNEQFFGPGTRLTVL.

A word on this clone: Other DNA sequences in the same sample also yield this CDR3. V is TRBV9 and J is TRBJ1-2; 7 positions match TRBD1. The CDR3 loop spans 14 amino acids. The V segment lost 0 bases and the J segment 5 bases; nucleotides outside the gene matches: 4. Germline-derived CDR1 and CDR2 are SGDLS and YYNGEE. The CDR3, as DNA: TGTGCCAGCAGCGTAGGTCAGGGGGGTTATGGCTACACCTTC. Translation: CASSVGQGGYGYTF.

The V call is TRBV4-2, the J call TRBJ2-2, with a tentative D call TRBD2 (6 bases). The CDR3 totals 17 residues. V gave up 4 bases and J gave up 0 bases, with 15 bases separating them. CDR1 LGHNA and CDR2 YNFKEQ come from the germline V gene. CDR3 sequence (DNA): TGTGCCAGCAGCCCAAAGGGGACTCCCTCGAACACCGGGGAGCTGTTTTTT. It specifies CASSPKGTPSNTGELFF.

Comments on this clone: The junction does not match germline at one end; this may be a read error. The chain carries TRBV5-6 and TRBJ1-4; the match to TRBD1 covers 8 bases. The CDR3 runs to 14 residues. Looked up from germline, CDR1 is SGHDT and CDR2 is YYEEEE. The CDR3 is CASSFPTGGEKLLF. CDR3 coding DNA: TGTGCCAGCAGCTTCCCCACAGGGGGAGAAAAACTGCTTTTT.

This chain links TRBV10-2 with TRBJ2-5, with unresolved D. CDR3 size: 12 residues. Germline CDR1 and CDR2: WSHSY and SAAADI. The V end was cut by 8 bases, the J end by 6 bases, with 13 bases between. CDR3 protein: CASGGPLKTQYF. CDR3 in DNA: TGCGCCAGCGGTGGGCCCCTTAAGACCCAGTACTTC.

The chain employs TRBV5-4 and TRBJ2-5; weak D call: TRBD2 (5 bases). Germline V gives CDR1 SGHNT, CDR2 YYREEE (reference sequence). The length of the CDR3 is 13 residues. Trimming pared 1 base from V and 5 bases from J, leaving 9 bases between. CDR3 nucleotide sequence: TGTGCCAGCAGCTTGTTCGGGATGGAGACCCAGTACTTC. It yields the protein CASSLFGMETQYF.

J is TRBJ1-5 and V is TRBV6-5, with TRBD1 matching 9 bases. CDR3 size: 15 residues. Germline CDR1 MNHEY, CDR2 SVGAGI. V was clipped by 5 bases and J by 6 bases; unmatched bases: 8. The CDR3 bases are TGTGCCAGCAGTCCTGGGACAGGGAAGAGTCAGCCCCAGCATTTT. It specifies CASSPGTGKSQPQHF.

The chain is built from TRBV19 and TRBJ2-2, with 8 bases that match TRBD1. CDR1 is LNHDA and CDR2 is SQIVND in the germline V gene (reference sequence). The CDR3 consists of 15 residues. J lost 3 bases, V lost 6 bases, and 6 bases had no gene match. For the CDR3, the DNA is TGTGCCAGTAGCGCGACAGGGGCGGACACCGGGGAGCTGTTTTTT. Translated: CASSATGADTGELFF.

The rearrangement joins TRBV6-1 to TRBJ2-3; D is possibly TRBD1 (5 bases). The CDR3 is made up of 16 amino acids. Germline V CDR1 and CDR2: MNHNS, SASEGT. V was trimmed by 3 bases and J by 6 bases, leaving 19 bases between them. In nucleotides, the CDR3 is TGTGCCAGCAGTGACCAGGGAATGGCCCTTTCTGATACGCAGTATTTT. This gives the protein CASSDQGMALSDTQYF.

The rearrangement uses TRBV7-3 and TRBJ2-3; weak D call: TRBD2 (6 bases). Between the trimmed V and J ends, which lost 5 bases and 4 bases, there was a span of 22 bases. This CDR3 spans 17 amino acids. Per germline, CDR1 SGHTA and CDR2 FQGTGA. The CDR3 here is CASSPTGSSRVADTQYF. CDR3 in DNA: TGTGCCAGCAGCCCAACCGGGAGTAGTAGGGTCGCAGATACGCAGTATTTT. The full variable domain, in which reference TRBV7-3 and TRBJ2-3 provide the parts outside the CDR3, is GAGVSQTPSNKVTEKGKYVELRCDPISGHTALYWYRQSLGQGPEFLIYFQGTGAADDSGLPNDRFFAVRPEGSVSTLKIQRTERGDSAVYLCASSPTGSSRVADTQYFGPGTRLTVL.

This chain joins TRBV27 and TRBJ1-6, with TRBD1 identical over 7 bases. The CDR3 spans 15 residues. J gave up 9 bases and V 0 bases, and 5 bases lay outside the gene matches. Germline V gives CDR1 MNHEY, CDR2 SMNVEV (reference sequence). CDR3 DNA: TGTGCCAGCAGTTTATCGGGGACAGTGGTTTCACCCCTCCACTTT. As protein: CASSLSGTVVSPLHF.

The chain uses TRBV18 and TRBJ1-1; D might be TRBD1 (6 bases). Germline-derived CDR1 and CDR2 are KGHSH and LQKENI. The CDR3 spans 13 residues. The germline V and J ends were trimmed by 6 bases and 1 base, with 9 bases remaining between them. The DNA of the CDR3 is TGTGCCAGCTCTCCGGGACAGAACACTGAAGCTTTCTTT. It encodes CASSPGQNTEAFF.

V and J are TRBV7-9 and TRBJ2-1; 8 nucleotides align to TRBD2. V lost 1 base, J lost 5 bases, and 7 bases stayed unmatched. The CDR3 loop spans 16 amino acids. Germline assignment: CDR1 SEHNR and CDR2 FQNEAQ (reference sequence). The CDR3 loop is CASSLGPRGRNNEQFF. CDR3 DNA: TGTGCCAGCAGCTTAGGCCCTCGCGGGAGGAACAATGAGCAGTTCTTC.

J is TRBJ2-2 and V is TRBV25-1, with a possible D match to TRBD1 (6 bases). The V end lost 4 bases, the J end lost 12 bases, and 12 bases lay between the germline ends. Germline CDR1 and CDR2: MGHDK and SYGVNS. This CDR3 has 12 residues. The CDR3 nucleotides are TGTGCCAGCAGTGGTCAGGGGCGGCAGCTGTTTTTT. It is translated as CASSGQGRQLFF.

The chain recombines TRBV29-1 with TRBJ1-1; 7 bases fit TRBD1. The V gene end was trimmed by 4 bases and the J gene end by 0 bases; junction bases not matched to a gene: 14. Looked up from germline, CDR1 is SQVTM and CDR2 is ANQGSEA. The CDR3 runs 17 residues. This CDR3 is CSVARIGGAGVNTEAFF. The CDR3 DNA sequence: TGCAGCGTTGCGCGAATAGGGGGCGCCGGGGTGAACACTGAAGCTTTCTTT.

The chain has TRBV9 and TRBJ1-1; D perhaps matches TRBD1 (5 bases). V lost 6 bases to trimming and J lost 3 bases, with 12 bases between them. From germline, CDR1 is SGDLS and CDR2 YYNGEE. The CDR3 spans 13 residues. The CDR3 DNA sequence: TGTGCCAGCAACCTAGGAGGGGACACTGAAGCTTTCTTT. Its protein product is CASNLGGDTEAFF. The full variable domain, with the rest looked up from reference TRBV9 and TRBJ1-1, is DSGVTQTPKHLITATGQRVTLRCSPRSGDLSVYWYQQSLDQGLQFLIQYYNGEERAKGNILERFSAQQFPDLHSELNLSSLELGDSALYFCASNLGGDTEAFFGQGTRLTVV.

This clone was found a few times. J is TRBJ1-1 and V is TRBV19; weak D call: TRBD1 (5 bases). Germline V gene data show CDR1 as LNHDA and CDR2 as SQIVND (reference sequence). The CDR3 spans 17 residues. Trimming stripped 4 bases from V and 0 bases from J, with 18 bases between. The DNA for the CDR3 is TGTGCCAGTAGTAACGGGGGGACTGGGGCGGTGAACACTGAAGCTTTCTTT. It yields the protein CASSNGGTGAVNTEAFF.

The V call is TRBV7-2, the J call TRBJ2-2, with 9 bases identical to TRBD2. The length of the CDR3 is 16 residues. Per germline, CDR1 SGHTA and CDR2 FQGNSA. V was clipped by 4 bases and J by 5 bases; unmatched bases: 8. CDR3: CASSYLAGVGTGELFF. CDR3 DNA: TGTGCCAGCAGCTATTTAGCGGGAGTGGGAACCGGGGAGCTGTTTTTT.

The rearrangement uses TRBV6-5 and TRBJ2-7; possible D gene TRBD2, 5 bases. This CDR3 region has 15 residues. CDR1 and CDR2 from the germline V gene are MNHEY and SVGAGI. Trimming stripped 8 bases from V and 1 base from J, with 18 bases between. The CDR3 region is CASSGIGLSSYEQYF. In nucleotides, the CDR3 is TGTGCCAGCTCCGGGATCGGACTCTCGTCCTACGAGCAGTACTTC.

The chain carries TRBV15 and TRBJ2-1, with 9 bases lining up with TRBD2. Looked up from germline, CDR1 is LNHNV and CDR2 is YYDKDF (reference sequence). This CDR3 has 17 amino acids. J was trimmed by 7 bases and V by 8 bases; bases with no gene match: 18. This chain's CDR3 is CATWGPLAGGGDNEQFF. CDR3 sequence (DNA): TGTGCCACCTGGGGCCCTCTTGCGGGAGGGGGAGATAATGAGCAGTTCTTC.

The gene calls are TRBV29-1 and TRBJ2-3; 11 nucleotides match TRBD2. Germline trimming cut 2 bases from V and 2 bases from J; bases unmatched to any gene: 3. CDR3 length: 15 residues. Germline V gene lookup returns CDR1 SQVTM and CDR2 ANQGSEA. The CDR3 sequence is CSVETSGSATDTQYF. The CDR3 bases are TGCAGCGTTGAAACTAGCGGGAGTGCCACAGATACGCAGTATTTT.